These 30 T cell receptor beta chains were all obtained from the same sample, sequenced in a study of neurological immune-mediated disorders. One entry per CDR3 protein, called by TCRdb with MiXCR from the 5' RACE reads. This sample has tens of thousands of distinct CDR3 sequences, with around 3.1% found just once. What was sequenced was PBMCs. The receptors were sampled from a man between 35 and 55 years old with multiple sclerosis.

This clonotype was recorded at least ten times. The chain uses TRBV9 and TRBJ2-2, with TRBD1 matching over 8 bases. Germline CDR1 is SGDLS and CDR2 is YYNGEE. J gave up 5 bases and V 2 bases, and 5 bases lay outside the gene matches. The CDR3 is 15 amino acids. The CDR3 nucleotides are TGTGCCAGCAGCGTCTCGGGACAGGAAACCGGGGAGCTGTTTTTT. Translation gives CASSVSGQETGELFF.

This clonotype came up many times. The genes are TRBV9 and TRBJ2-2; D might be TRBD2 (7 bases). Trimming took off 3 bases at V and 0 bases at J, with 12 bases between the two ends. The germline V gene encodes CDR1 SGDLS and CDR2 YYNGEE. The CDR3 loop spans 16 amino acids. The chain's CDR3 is CASSGRGGPNTGELFF. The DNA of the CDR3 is TGTGCCAGCAGCGGGAGGGGGGGACCGAACACCGGGGAGCTGTTTTTT.

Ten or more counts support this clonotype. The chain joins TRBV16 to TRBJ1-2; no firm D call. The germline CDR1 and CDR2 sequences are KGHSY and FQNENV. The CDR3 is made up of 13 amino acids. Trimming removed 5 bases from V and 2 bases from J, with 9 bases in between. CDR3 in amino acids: CASSSDINYGYTF. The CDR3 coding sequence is TGTGCCAGCAGCTCTGACATAAACTATGGCTACACCTTC. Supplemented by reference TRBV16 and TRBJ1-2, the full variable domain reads GEEVAQTPKHLVRGEGQKAKLYCAPIKGHSYVFWYQQVLKNEFKFLISFQNENVFDETGMPKERFSAKCLPNSPCSLEIQATKLEDSAVYFCASSSDINYGYTFGSGTRLTVV.

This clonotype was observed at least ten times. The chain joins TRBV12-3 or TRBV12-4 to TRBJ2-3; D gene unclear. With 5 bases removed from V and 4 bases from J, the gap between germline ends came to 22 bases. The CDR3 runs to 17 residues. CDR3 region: CASSTGPDSIWADTQYF. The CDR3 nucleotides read TGTGCCAGCAGTACTGGGCCTGATTCAATCTGGGCAGATACGCAGTATTTT.

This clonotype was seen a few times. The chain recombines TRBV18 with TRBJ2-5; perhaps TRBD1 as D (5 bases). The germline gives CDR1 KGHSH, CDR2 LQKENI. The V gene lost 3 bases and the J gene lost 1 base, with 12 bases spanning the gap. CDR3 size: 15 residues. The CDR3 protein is CASSPTDTIQETQYF. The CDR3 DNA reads TGTGCCAGCTCACCTACGGACACCATCCAAGAGACCCAGTACTTC.

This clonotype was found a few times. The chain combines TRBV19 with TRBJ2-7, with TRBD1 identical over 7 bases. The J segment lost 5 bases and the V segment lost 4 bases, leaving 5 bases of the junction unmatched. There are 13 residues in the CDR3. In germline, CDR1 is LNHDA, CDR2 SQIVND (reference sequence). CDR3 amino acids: CASSTTGFNEQYF. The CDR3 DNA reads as TGTGCCAGTAGTACGACAGGGTTCAACGAGCAGTACTTC.

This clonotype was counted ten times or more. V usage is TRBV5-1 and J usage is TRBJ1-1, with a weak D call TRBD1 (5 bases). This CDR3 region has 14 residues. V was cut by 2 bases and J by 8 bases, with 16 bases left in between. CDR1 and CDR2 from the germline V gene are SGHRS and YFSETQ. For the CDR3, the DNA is TGCGCCAGCAGCTTTCTGATGGGGGGTGTAGAAGCTTTCTTT. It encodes CASSFLMGGVEAFF.

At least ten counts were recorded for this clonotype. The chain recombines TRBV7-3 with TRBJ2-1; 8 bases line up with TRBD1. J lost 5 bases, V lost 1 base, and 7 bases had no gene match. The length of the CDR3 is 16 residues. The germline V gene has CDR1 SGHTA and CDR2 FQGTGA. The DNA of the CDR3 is TGTGCCAGCAGCTTAATTGGGCAGGGGGCTCACAATGAGCAGTTCTTC. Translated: CASSLIGQGAHNEQFF.

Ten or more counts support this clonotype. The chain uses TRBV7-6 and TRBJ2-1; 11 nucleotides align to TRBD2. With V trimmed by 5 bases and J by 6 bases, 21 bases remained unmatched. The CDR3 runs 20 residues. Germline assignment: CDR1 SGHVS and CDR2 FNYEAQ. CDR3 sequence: CASSHRWDGSGGAASNEQFF. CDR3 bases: TGTGCCAGCAGCCACAGGTGGGATGGTAGCGGGGGGGCCGCCTCCAATGAGCAGTTCTTC.

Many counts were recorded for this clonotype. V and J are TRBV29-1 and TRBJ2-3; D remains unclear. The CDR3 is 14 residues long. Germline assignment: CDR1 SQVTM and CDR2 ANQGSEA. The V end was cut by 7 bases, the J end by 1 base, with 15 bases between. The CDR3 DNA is TGCAGCGGAACGGATCCCTATGGCACAGATACGCAGTATTTT. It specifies CSGTDPYGTDTQYF.

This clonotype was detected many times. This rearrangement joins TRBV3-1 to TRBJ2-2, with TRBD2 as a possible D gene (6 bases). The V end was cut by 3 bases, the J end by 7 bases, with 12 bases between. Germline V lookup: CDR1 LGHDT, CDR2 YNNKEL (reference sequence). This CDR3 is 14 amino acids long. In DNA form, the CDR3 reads TGTGCCAGCAGCCAGGGAGGAGGGGACGGGGAGCTGTTTTTT. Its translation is CASSQGGGDGELFF.

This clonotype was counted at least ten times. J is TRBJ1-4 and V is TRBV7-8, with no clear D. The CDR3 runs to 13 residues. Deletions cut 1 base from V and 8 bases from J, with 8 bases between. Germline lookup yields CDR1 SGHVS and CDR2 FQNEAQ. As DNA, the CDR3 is TGTGCCAGCAGCTTAGGGGTGGGGGAAAAACTGTTTTTT. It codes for CASSLGVGEKLFF. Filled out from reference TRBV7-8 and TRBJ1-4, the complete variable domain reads GAGVSQSPRYKVAKRGQDVALRCDPISGHVSLFWYQQALGQGPEFLTYFQNEAQLDKSGLPSDRFFAERPEGSVSTLKIQRTQQEDSAVYLCASSLGVGEKLFFGSGTQLSVL.

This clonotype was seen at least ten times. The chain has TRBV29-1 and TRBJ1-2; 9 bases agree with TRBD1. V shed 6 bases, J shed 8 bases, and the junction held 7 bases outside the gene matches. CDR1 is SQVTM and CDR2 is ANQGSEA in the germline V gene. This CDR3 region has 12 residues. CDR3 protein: CSVGGQGKGYTF. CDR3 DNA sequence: TGCAGCGTCGGCGGACAGGGGAAAGGCTACACCTTC.

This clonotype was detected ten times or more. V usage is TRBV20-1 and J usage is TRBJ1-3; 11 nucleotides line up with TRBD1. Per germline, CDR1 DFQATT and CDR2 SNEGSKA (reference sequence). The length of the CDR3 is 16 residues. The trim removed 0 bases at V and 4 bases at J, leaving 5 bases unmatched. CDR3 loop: CSARDSDRGQGNTIYF. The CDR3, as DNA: TGCAGTGCTAGAGATTCGGACAGGGGGCAGGGAAACACCATATATTTT.

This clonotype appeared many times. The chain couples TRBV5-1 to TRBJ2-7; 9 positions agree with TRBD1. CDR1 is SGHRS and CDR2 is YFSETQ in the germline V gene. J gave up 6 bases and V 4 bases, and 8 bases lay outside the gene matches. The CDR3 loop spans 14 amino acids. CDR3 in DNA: TGCGCCAGCAGCCCGGGGACAGGGTACGGCGAGCAGTACTTC. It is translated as CASSPGTGYGEQYF. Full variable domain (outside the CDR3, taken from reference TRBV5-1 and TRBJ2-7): KAGVTQTPRYLIKTRGQQVTLSCSPISGHRSVSWYQQTPGQGLQFLFEYFSETQRNKGNFPGRFSGRQFSNSRSEMNVSTLELGDSALYLCASSPGTGYGEQYFGPGTRLTVT.

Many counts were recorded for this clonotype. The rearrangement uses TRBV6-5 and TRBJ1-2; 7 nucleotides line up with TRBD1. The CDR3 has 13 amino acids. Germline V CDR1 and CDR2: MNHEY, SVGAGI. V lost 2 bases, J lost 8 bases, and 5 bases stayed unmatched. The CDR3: CASSYAGGIGYTF. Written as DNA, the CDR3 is TGTGCCAGCAGTTACGCAGGGGGAATCGGCTACACCTTC.

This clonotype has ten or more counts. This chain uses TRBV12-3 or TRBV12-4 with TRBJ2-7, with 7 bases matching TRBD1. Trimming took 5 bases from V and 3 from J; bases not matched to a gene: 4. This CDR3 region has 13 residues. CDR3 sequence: CASSPGQRYEQYF. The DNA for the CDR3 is TGTGCCAGCAGTCCGGGACAGCGCTACGAGCAGTACTTC.

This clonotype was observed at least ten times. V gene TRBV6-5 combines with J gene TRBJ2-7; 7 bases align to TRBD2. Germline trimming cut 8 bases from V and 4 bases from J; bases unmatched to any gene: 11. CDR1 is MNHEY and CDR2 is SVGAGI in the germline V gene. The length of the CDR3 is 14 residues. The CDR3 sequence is CASGFGSGAYEQYF. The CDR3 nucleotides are TGTGCCAGCGGGTTTGGCAGCGGGGCGTACGAGCAGTACTTC.

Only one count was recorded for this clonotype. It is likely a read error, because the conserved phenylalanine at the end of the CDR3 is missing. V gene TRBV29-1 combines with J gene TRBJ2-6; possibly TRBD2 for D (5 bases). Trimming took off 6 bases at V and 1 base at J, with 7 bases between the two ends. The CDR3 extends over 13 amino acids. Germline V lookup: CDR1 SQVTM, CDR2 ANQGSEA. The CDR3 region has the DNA TGCAGCGTCGGGAATTCTGGGGCCAACGTCCTGACTAAC. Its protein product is CSVGNSGANVLTN.

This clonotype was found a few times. This CDR3 is CAIRRDTTGQSGNTIYF. CDR3 coding DNA: TGTGCCATTCGAAGGGACACCACAGGGCAATCTGGAAACACCATATATTTT. The rearrangement uses TRBV10-3 and TRBJ1-3; TRBD1 might be the D (6 bases). V was shortened by 9 bases and J by 1 base, with 22 bases between the two germline ends. In germline, CDR1 is ENHRY, CDR2 SYGVKD. The CDR3 spans 17 residues.

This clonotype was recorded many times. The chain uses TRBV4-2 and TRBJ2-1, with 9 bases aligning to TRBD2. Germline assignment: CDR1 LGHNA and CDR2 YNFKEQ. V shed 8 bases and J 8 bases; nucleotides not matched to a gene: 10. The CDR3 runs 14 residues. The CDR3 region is CASQASGVIDEQFF. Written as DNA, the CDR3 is TGTGCCAGCCAGGCTAGCGGGGTGATCGATGAGCAGTTCTTC.

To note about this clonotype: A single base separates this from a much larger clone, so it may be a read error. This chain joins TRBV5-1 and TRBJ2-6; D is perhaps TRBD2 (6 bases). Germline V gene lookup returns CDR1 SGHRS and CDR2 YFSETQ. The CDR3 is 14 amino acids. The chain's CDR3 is CASSWGTGAKVLTF. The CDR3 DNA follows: TGCGCCAGCAGCTGGGGGACTGGGGCCAAAGTCCTGACTTTC.

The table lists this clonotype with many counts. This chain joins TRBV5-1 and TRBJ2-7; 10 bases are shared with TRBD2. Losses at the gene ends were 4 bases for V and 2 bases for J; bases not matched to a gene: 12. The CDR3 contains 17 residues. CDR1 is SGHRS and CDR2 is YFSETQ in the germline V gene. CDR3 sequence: CASSLRTSGTSAYEQYF. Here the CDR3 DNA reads TGCGCCAGCAGCCTCCGGACGTCCGGGACTAGCGCCTACGAGCAGTACTTC.

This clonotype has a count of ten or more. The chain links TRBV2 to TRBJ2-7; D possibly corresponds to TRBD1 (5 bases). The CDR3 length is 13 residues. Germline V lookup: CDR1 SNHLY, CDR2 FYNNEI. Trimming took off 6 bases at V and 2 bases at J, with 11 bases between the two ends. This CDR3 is CASSRVGPYEQYF. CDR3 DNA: TGTGCCAGCAGCCGAGTGGGGCCCTACGAGCAGTACTTC.

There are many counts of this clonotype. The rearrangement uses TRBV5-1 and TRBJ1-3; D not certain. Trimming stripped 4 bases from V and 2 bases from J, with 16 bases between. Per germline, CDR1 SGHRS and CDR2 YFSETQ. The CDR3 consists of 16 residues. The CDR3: CASSLDPDGAGNTIYF. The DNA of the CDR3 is TGCGCCAGCAGCCTGGACCCCGACGGGGCTGGAAACACCATATATTTT.

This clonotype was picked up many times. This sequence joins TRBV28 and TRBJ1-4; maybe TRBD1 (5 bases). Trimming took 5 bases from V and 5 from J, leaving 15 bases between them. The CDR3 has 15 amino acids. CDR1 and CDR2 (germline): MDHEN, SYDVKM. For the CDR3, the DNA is TGTGCCAGCAGTCCCTACCGGGGCCTCAATGAAAAACTGTTTTTT. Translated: CASSPYRGLNEKLFF.

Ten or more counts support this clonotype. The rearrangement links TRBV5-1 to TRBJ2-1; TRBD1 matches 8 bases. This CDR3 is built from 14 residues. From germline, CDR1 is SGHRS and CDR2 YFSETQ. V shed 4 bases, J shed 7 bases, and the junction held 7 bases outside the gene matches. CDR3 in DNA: TGCGCCAGCAGCCCCCAGGGGGCGAGTAATGAGCAGTTCTTC. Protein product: CASSPQGASNEQFF.

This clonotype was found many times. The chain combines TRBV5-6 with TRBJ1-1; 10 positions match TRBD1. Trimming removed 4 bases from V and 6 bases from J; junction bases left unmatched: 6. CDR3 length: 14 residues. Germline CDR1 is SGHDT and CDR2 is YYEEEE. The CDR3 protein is CASSNRDRGSEAFF. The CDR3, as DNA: TGTGCCAGCAGCAACCGGGACAGGGGCTCTGAAGCTTTCTTT.

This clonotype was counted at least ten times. CDR3 in DNA: TGCGCCAGCAGTCTTAGCGGGGGCAACACAGATACGCAGTATTTT. It translates to CASSLSGGNTDTQYF. The V gene is TRBV5-1, the J gene TRBJ2-3; 9 bases map to TRBD2. Germline CDR1 and CDR2: SGHRS and YFSETQ. The CDR3 spans 15 residues. The V and J ends lost 5 bases and 2 bases, in that order; junction bases with no gene match: 6.

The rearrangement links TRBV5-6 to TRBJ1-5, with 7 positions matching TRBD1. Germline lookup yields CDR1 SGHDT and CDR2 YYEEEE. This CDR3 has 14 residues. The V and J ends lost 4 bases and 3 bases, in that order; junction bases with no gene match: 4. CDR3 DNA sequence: TGTGCCAGCAGCCTGACAGGGTCCAATCAGCCCCAGCATTTT. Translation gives CASSLTGSNQPQHF.